Listed here are 8 T cell receptor beta chains from one sample, sequenced in a study of T-cell reconstitution after alpha-beta-depleted transplantation in children (dated by TCRdb to about 2016). The method was PCR. The listed sequencing device is Illumina HiSeq 2500. Molecular barcoding was employed in the preparation of TCR libraries, with unique molecular identifiers being used to normalize TCRbeta repertoire quantification. TCRdb passed the public sequencing reads through fastp at Q25 and MiXCR, retaining productive beta sequences. Entries are consolidated by CDR3 protein sequence, retaining the most common genes and DNA. This sample lists almost 400,000 distinct CDR3 sequences; 20% were detected once. The ten most abundant clones make up about 3.8% of the sample. The material was PBMCs from the stem cell graft donor, obtained from the stem cell graft. These TCRs come from a human donor who donated a stem cell graft to a child with acute myeloid leukemia.

This clonotype was detected many times. The chain employs TRBV20-1 and TRBJ2-1, with 7 positions matching TRBD2. The CDR3 is made up of 13 amino acids. Germline values: CDR1 DFQATT, CDR2 SNEGSKA (reference sequence). CDR3 nucleotide sequence: TGCAGCACCCTGGCTAGCGGCTACAATGAGCAGTTCTTC. Protein: CSTLASGYNEQFF.

There are a few counts of this clonotype. The V gene is TRBV5-1, the J gene TRBJ2-7; 10 bases are a match to TRBD2. Germline V CDR1 and CDR2: SGHRS, YFSETQ. The V segment lost 4 bases and the J segment 4 bases; nucleotides outside the gene matches: 8. The CDR3 loop spans 15 amino acids. The DNA for the CDR3 is TGCGCCAGCAGCAAAATAGCGGGGGGACCATACGAGCAGTACTTC. Its translation is CASSKIAGGPYEQYF. Combining the CDR3 with reference TRBV5-1 and TRBJ2-7 gives the whole variable domain KAGVTQTPRYLIKTRGQQVTLSCSPISGHRSVSWYQQTPGQGLQFLFEYFSETQRNKGNFPGRFSGRQFSNSRSEMNVSTLELGDSALYLCASSKIAGGPYEQYFGPGTRLTVT.

The chain recombines TRBV2 with TRBJ1-1, with 9 positions matching TRBD1. Germline V CDR1 and CDR2: SNHLY, FYNNEI. This CDR3 contains 13 residues. The V gene end was trimmed by 6 bases and the J gene end by 6 bases; junction bases not matched to a gene: 5. This CDR3 reads CASSRDRVAEAFF. In DNA form, the CDR3 reads TGTGCCAGCAGCCGGGACAGGGTCGCTGAAGCTTTCTTT.

The rearrangement joins TRBV12-3 or TRBV12-4 to TRBJ2-3, with TRBD2 identical over 11 bases. The CDR3 is made up of 16 amino acids. The junction had 4 bases not matched to a gene; V was cut back by 3 bases and J by 2 bases. As DNA, the CDR3 is TGTGCCAGCAGTTTCATGGGACTAGCGGACACAGATACGCAGTATTTT. Amino acid sequence: CASSFMGLADTDTQYF.

This chain joins TRBV20-1 and TRBJ2-3, with 7 bases lining up with TRBD2. Germline values: CDR1 DFQATT, CDR2 SNEGSKA (reference sequence). The V and J ends lost 5 bases and 0 bases, in that order; junction bases with no gene match: 8. The CDR3 is 15 amino acids. CDR3 protein: CSAVLLASSTDTQYF. The DNA of the CDR3 is TGCAGTGCTGTTCTACTAGCGTCTAGCACAGATACGCAGTATTTT.

At least ten counts were recorded for this clonotype. CDR3 loop: CASSLIGNEQFF. CDR3 nucleotides: TGTGCCAGCAGCTTAATTGGCAATGAGCAGTTCTTC. This chain joins TRBV7-3 and TRBJ2-1, with D hard to call. V was trimmed by 1 base and J by 6 bases, leaving 4 bases between them. The germline V gene encodes CDR1 SGHTA and CDR2 FQGTGA. The CDR3 runs 12 residues.

This clonotype was seen a single time. The chain is built from TRBV5-6 and TRBJ2-2; D is unresolved. The CDR3 consists of 15 residues. The germline V gene encodes CDR1 SGHDT and CDR2 YYEEEE. V lost 1 base and J lost 0, with 7 bases in between. CDR3 DNA: TGTGCCAGCAGCTTGCCAGGCGCGAACACCGGGGAGCTGTTTTTT. The encoded protein is CASSLPGANTGELFF.

This clonotype was observed many times. This chain uses TRBV12-3 or TRBV12-4 with TRBJ2-5, with D unresolved. Between the trimmed V and J ends, which lost 10 bases and 0 bases, there was a span of 12 bases. CDR3 length equals 13 residues. CDR3 sequence reads: CAIGSSYQETQYF. CDR3 DNA: TGTGCCATCGGCTCCAGCTACCAAGAGACCCAGTACTTC.